This T cell receptor beta chain originates from a study of CXCR3-negative and CXCR3-positive naive CD8 T cells. Notes on this clonotype: Antigen unknown.

Study-level points and caveats: Naive subsets displayed similar surface CD5, and TCR strength was inferred from TRB CDR3 properties. Comparably high diversity was seen in both naive subsets, and much lower diversity in memory CD8+ cells.

The CDR3 is 11 amino acids. Looked up from germline, CDR1 is KGHDR and CDR2 is SFDVKD. UMI-labeled TRB cDNA libraries were prepared by 5' RACE. Reanalyzing the 5' RACE reads, TCRdb keeps one entry per CDR3 protein, without DNA. The sample's table shows roughly 48,000 distinct CDR3 sequences. This clonotype was obtained from a human donor in good health. Some clones in this sample may be carry-over from other donors' samples. The material sequenced was memory CD8+ T cells from blood. The V call is TRBV24-1, the J call TRBJ2-1; TCRdb selects TRBD1, and the lack of DNA leaves this call unchecked. CDR3: CATSTGIEQFF.